A single sample is the source of the 27 T cell receptor beta chains below, sequenced in a study of Ad26.COV2.S vaccination and SARS-CoV-2 variants. The assay was immunoSEQ multiplex PCR, and TCRdb's table has in-frame clones only and misses some. The sample contains 200,000 to 250,000 clones, roughly 90% of which appear only once. As to treatment: roughly 20 received Ad26.COV2.S at low or high dose, single or two shots; 5 received placebo; per-sample allocation not given. Samples analyzed were those drawn on day 63 after the first vaccine or placebo injection. Specimen: peripheral blood, collected in a trial of Ad26.COV2.S vaccine versus placebo. The source of these receptors is a person aged 18-60 years who received the Ad26.COV2.S COVID-19 vaccine or a placebo.

The V call is TRBV5-8, the J call TRBJ2-3; 8 bases align to TRBD2. Germline CDR1 and CDR2: SGHTS and YDEGEE. Trimming at V came to 2 bases and at J to 0 bases, leaving 2 bases not matched to a gene. The CDR3 contains 15 residues. This CDR3 reads CASSLLAVSTDTQYF. The CDR3 DNA is TGTGCCAGCAGCTTACTAGCGGTCAGCACAGATACGCAGTATTTT.

The CDR3 sequence: CASRASRGQGGGELFF. CDR3 in DNA: TGTGCCAGCCGCGCCTCGCGGGGGCAGGGGGGCGGGGAGCTGTTTTTT. This chain uses TRBV9 with TRBJ2-2; D may match TRBD1 or TRBD2 (7 bases each). The CDR3 has 16 amino acids. V shed 7 bases and J shed 7 bases, with 23 bases lying between them. From germline, CDR1 is SGDLS and CDR2 YYNGEE.

This clone has at least ten counts. The gene calls are TRBV5-1 and TRBJ2-1; no reliable D call. The germline V gene has CDR1 SGHRS and CDR2 YFSETQ. V gave up 0 bases and J gave up 9 bases, with 13 bases separating them. This CDR3 has 14 residues. The CDR3 sequence: CASSLGGLLGEQFF. Here the CDR3 DNA reads TGCGCCAGCAGCTTGGGGGGTCTATTGGGTGAGCAGTTCTTC.

The chain is built from TRBV3-1 (or the pseudogene TRBV3-2) and TRBJ2-5; TRBD2 aligns across 9 bases. The V gene's germline CDR1 is LGHDT and CDR2 YNNKEL (reference sequence). The junction had 11 bases not matched to a gene; V was cut back by 0 bases and J by 3 bases. The CDR3 is 18 amino acids. The CDR3 coding sequence is TGTGCCAGCAGCCAAGACCGAGTTTTAGCGGGAGTCGAAGAGACCCAGTACTTC. Protein sequence: CASSQDRVLAGVEETQYF.

The rearrangement joins TRBV28 to TRBJ1-6; D call uncertain. V lost 8 bases, J lost 7 bases, and 12 bases lay in between. Germline values: CDR1 MDHEN, CDR2 SYDVKM. The CDR3 is made up of 13 amino acids. The CDR3 loop is CASFGMVNSPLHF. The CDR3 DNA reads TGTGCCAGCTTTGGAATGGTGAATTCACCCCTCCACTTT.

The chain has TRBV6-6 and TRBJ1-3; D may be TRBD1 (6 bases). The CDR3 is 16 amino acids. V was pared by 0 bases and J by 4 bases, with 13 bases between. The germline gives CDR1 MNHNY, CDR2 SVGAGI (reference sequence). This chain's CDR3 is CASSYSIGGPGNTIYF. The CDR3 nucleotides read TGTGCCAGCAGTTACTCAATCGGGGGGCCGGGAAACACCATATATTTT.

V usage is TRBV28 and J usage is TRBJ1-2; the D gene is possibly TRBD1 (6 bases). In germline, CDR1 is MDHEN, CDR2 SYDVKM. The length of the CDR3 is 14 residues. Trimming took off 2 bases at V and 8 bases at J, with 15 bases between the two ends. The CDR3 DNA sequence: TGTGCCAGCAGTTTACCACCAGGGGCGGCGGGCTACACCTTC. Translation: CASSLPPGAAGYTF.

V is TRBV20-1 and J is TRBJ2-1; a possible D gene is TRBD2 (5 bases). CDR1 DFQATT and CDR2 SNEGSKA come from the germline V gene (reference sequence). V dropped 6 bases and J dropped 3 bases, with 6 bases sitting between them. The CDR3 spans 11 residues. DNA for the CDR3: TGCAGTGCCGGGGACTACAATGAGCAGTTCTTC. Translation: CSAGDYNEQFF.

The J gene is TRBJ2-1, the V gene TRBV19, with D hard to call. The length of the CDR3 is 15 residues. Germline CDR1 and CDR2: LNHDA and SQIVND (reference sequence). The V end was cut by 3 bases, the J end by 0 bases, with 9 bases between. Written as DNA, the CDR3 is TGTGCCAGTAGTATCTCGGTGAGCTCCTACAATGAGCAGTTCTTC. Translation gives CASSISVSSYNEQFF.

This rearrangement joins TRBV29-1 to TRBJ1-2; D remains unclear. Trimming took 3 bases from V and 4 from J, leaving 9 bases between them. This CDR3 has 12 amino acids. The germline V gene has CDR1 SQVTM and CDR2 ANQGSEA. The CDR3 loop reads CSVDTGVYGYTF. As DNA, the CDR3 is TGCAGCGTTGATACCGGGGTCTATGGCTACACCTTC.

The chain uses TRBV11-3 and TRBJ2-2; D remains unclear. V shed 1 base and J shed 7 bases, with 4 bases lying between them. Germline CDR1 SGHNT, CDR2 YENEEA. This CDR3 region has 12 residues. The CDR3 bases are TGTGCCAGCAGCTTAGGAGTCGGGGAGCTGTTTTTT. Amino acid sequence: CASSLGVGELFF. The full variable domain, completed using reference TRBV11-3 and TRBJ2-2, is EAGVVQSPRYKIIEKKQPVAFWCNPISGHNTLYWYLQNLGQGPELLIRYENEEAVDDSQLPKDRFSAERLKGVDSTLKIQPAELGDSAVYLCASSLGVGELFFGEGSRLTVL.

This sequence joins TRBV29-1 and TRBJ2-1; D uncertain. Germline-derived CDR1 and CDR2 are SQVTM and ANQGSEA. V lost 3 bases and J lost 9, with 12 bases in between. This CDR3 is 12 amino acids long. The CDR3 loop reads CSVDAAASEQFF. The CDR3 bases are TGCAGCGTTGACGCCGCCGCTAGTGAGCAGTTCTTC.

The V and J genes are TRBV6-2 or TRBV6-3 and TRBJ1-2; TRBD1 might be the D (5 bases). Germline V gene lookup returns CDR1 MNHEY and CDR2 SVGEGT. CDR3 size: 15 residues. The V end was cut by 2 bases, the J end by 4 bases, with 14 bases between. The CDR3 spells CASSYPGTSTYGYTF. The CDR3 nucleotides read TGTGCCAGCAGTTACCCAGGGACCTCAACCTATGGCTACACCTTC.

The chain recombines TRBV6-5 with TRBJ1-2, with a tentative D call TRBD1 (6 bases). The CDR3 consists of 14 residues. Germline-derived CDR1 and CDR2 are MNHEY and SVGAGI. Trimming took 7 bases from V and 3 from J, leaving 15 bases between them. CDR3 DNA sequence: TGTGCCAGCACCTGGGACATGAGTGACTATGGCTACACCTTC. The encoded protein is CASTWDMSDYGYTF.

The chain recombines TRBV9 with TRBJ1-4, with 8 positions matching TRBD1. V lost 4 bases to trimming and J lost 5 bases; unmatched junction nucleotides: 7. CDR1 is SGDLS, CDR2 YYNGEE, per germline. This CDR3 is 15 amino acids long. The CDR3 sequence: CASSLTGGQNEKLFF. Written as DNA, the CDR3 is TGTGCCAGCAGCTTAACAGGGGGACAAAATGAAAAACTGTTTTTT.

This clone was counted between two and nine times. The rearrangement joins TRBV28 to TRBJ1-5; no definite D call. Germline V gene lookup returns CDR1 MDHEN and CDR2 SYDVKM. The CDR3 runs to 14 residues. Trimming removed 4 bases at V and 0 bases at J, with 7 bases between. CDR3 bases: TGTGCCAGCAGTTCTTATAATAGCAATCAGCCCCAGCATTTT. Translation gives CASSSYNSNQPQHF.

The rearrangement links TRBV7-9 to TRBJ2-1; 7 nucleotides line up with TRBD2. J was trimmed by 2 bases and V by 1 base; bases with no gene match: 14. The length of the CDR3 is 19 residues. Looked up from germline, CDR1 is SEHNR and CDR2 is FQNEAQ (reference sequence). The CDR3 DNA reads as TGTGCCAGCAGCTTAGGCCCAGCCCTAGCGGCCCCCACCTACAATGAGCAGTTCTTC. This translates into CASSLGPALAAPTYNEQFF. The complete variable domain, with remaining parts taken from reference TRBV7-9 and TRBJ2-1, reads DTGVSQNPRHKITKRGQNVTFRCDPISEHNRLYWYRQTLGQGPEFLTYFQNEAQLEKSRLLSDRFSAERPKGSFSTLEIQRTEQGDSAMYLCASSLGPALAAPTYNEQFFGPGTRLTVL.

The genes are TRBV7-8 and TRBJ1-2; D possibly corresponds to TRBD1 (6 bases). V was cut by 3 bases and J by 1 base, with 9 bases left in between. The CDR3 loop spans 14 amino acids. CDR1 is SGHVS, CDR2 FQNEAQ, per germline. CDR3 DNA: TGTGCCAGCAGCTTGGGACACTATAACTATGGCTACACCTTC. It specifies CASSLGHYNYGYTF.

V usage is TRBV10-3 and J usage is TRBJ2-3; weak D call: TRBD1 (5 bases). Trimming pared 6 bases from V and 4 bases from J, leaving 14 bases between. The CDR3 loop spans 14 amino acids. The V gene's germline CDR1 is ENHRY and CDR2 SYGVKD. The CDR3 DNA reads TGTGCCATCAGCCGACTCCTAGGGGCAGATACGCAGTATTTT. Its protein is CAISRLLGADTQYF.

The V call is TRBV10-3, the J call TRBJ1-5; D unresolved. The CDR3 is 14 amino acids. Trimming shortened V by 2 bases and J by 5 bases, and 10 bases separated the two germline ends. The V gene's germline CDR1 is ENHRY and CDR2 SYGVKD. The CDR3 is CAISEGRGDQPQHF. CDR3 in DNA: TGTGCCATCAGTGAGGGTCGGGGAGATCAGCCCCAGCATTTT.

The CDR3 DNA follows: TGTGCCAGCAGTGAAGGCTATGGCTACACCTTC. Translation gives CASSEGYGYTF. The chain is built from TRBV6-1 and TRBJ1-2; D unclear. Germline V gene data show CDR1 as MNHNS and CDR2 as SASEGT. V lost 1 base and J 4 bases, leaving 1 base between the germline ends. There are 11 residues in the CDR3.

This chain uses TRBV15 with TRBJ1-6; D may be TRBD1 (6 bases). Germline CDR1 is LNHNV and CDR2 is YYDKDF (reference sequence). The CDR3 contains 16 residues. The ends were cut back, 1 base at V and 10 bases at J, with 17 bases in the middle. Here the CDR3 reads CATSRADRWGGSPLHF. As DNA, the CDR3 is TGTGCCACCAGCAGAGCTGACAGGTGGGGTGGCTCACCCCTCCACTTT.

The gene calls are TRBV5-1 and TRBJ2-5; 12 positions agree with TRBD1. The CDR3 consists of 18 residues. Looked up from germline, CDR1 is SGHRS and CDR2 is YFSETQ. V trimming: 3 bases; J trimming: 5 bases; junction bases outside the gene matches: 14. The CDR3 sequence: CASSSLPEPGQGAETQYF. The CDR3 DNA is TGCGCCAGCAGCTCCCTACCTGAACCGGGACAGGGGGCCGAGACCCAGTACTTC.

This chain joins TRBV7-3 and TRBJ1-1; possibly TRBD1 for D (5 bases). The CDR3 covers 13 residues. The V and J ends lost 0 bases and 7 bases respectively, with 9 bases between them. Germline V gives CDR1 SGHTA, CDR2 FQGTGA. The CDR3 nucleotides are TGTGCCAGCAGCTTAACTTTCAGGGATGAAGCTTTCTTT. Its protein is CASSLTFRDEAFF.

This clone was observed once. V and J are TRBV7-9 and TRBJ1-1, with 9 bases identical to TRBD1. The junction had 4 bases not matched to a gene; V was cut back by 5 bases and J by 3 bases. The CDR3 has 14 amino acids. Germline V lookup: CDR1 SEHNR, CDR2 FQNEAQ (reference sequence). The CDR3 DNA reads TGTGCCAGCAGCCTGGGACAGGGCCACACTGAAGCTTTCTTT. As protein: CASSLGQGHTEAFF.

In regard to this clone: The same CDR3 is also encoded by other DNA sequences in this sample. The chain links TRBV18 to TRBJ1-2; D not resolved. This CDR3 has 13 amino acids. Germline V CDR1 and CDR2: KGHSH, LQKENI. V was cut by 3 bases and J by 6 bases, with 11 bases left in between. The CDR3 DNA follows: TGTGCCAGCTCACCCCCCCCACGGGATGGCTACACCTTC. As protein: CASSPPPRDGYTF.

V usage is TRBV6-5 and J usage is TRBJ2-7; 9 bases are a match to TRBD1. Per germline, CDR1 MNHEY and CDR2 SVGAGI. This CDR3 is built from 15 residues. V lost 6 bases to trimming and J lost 2 bases; unmatched junction nucleotides: 8. This CDR3 is CASRRQGDYPYEQYF. The DNA of the CDR3 is TGTGCCAGCAGAAGACAGGGGGACTATCCCTACGAGCAGTACTTC.